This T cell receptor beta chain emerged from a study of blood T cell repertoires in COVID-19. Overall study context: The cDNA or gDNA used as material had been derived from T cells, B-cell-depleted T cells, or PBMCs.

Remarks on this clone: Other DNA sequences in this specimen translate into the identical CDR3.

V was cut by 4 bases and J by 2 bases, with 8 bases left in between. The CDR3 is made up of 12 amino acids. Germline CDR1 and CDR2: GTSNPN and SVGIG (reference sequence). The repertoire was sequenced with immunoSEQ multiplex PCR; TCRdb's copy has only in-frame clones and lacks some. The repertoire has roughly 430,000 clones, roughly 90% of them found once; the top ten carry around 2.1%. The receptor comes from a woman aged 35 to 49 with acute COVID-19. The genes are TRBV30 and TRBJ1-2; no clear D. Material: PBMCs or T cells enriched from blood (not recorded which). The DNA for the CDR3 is TGTGCCTGGACTGGAGGGAACTATGGCTACACCTTC. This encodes CAWTGGNYGYTF.